The 29 T cell receptor beta chains listed next were all sequenced from one sample in a study of shared clonotypes between healthy human individuals. The protocol was immunoSEQ multiplex PCR, while the TCRdb copy is restricted to in-frame clones and leaves out a portion. The sample has roughly 2.5 million clones, approximately 90% seen once. Sequenced sample: naive CD4+ T cells sorted from blood. Subset of the sample: CD45RA+ positively selected. The receptors come from a man younger than 35 in good health.

DNA for the CDR3: TGCGCCAGCAGCTTCTCCCCACTGAACACCGGGGAGCTGTTTTTT. This codes for CASSFSPLNTGELFF. This chain joins TRBV5-1 and TRBJ2-2; unclear D gene. CDR1 and CDR2 from the germline V gene are SGHRS and YFSETQ. V was trimmed by 2 bases and J by 1 base, leaving 9 bases between them. The CDR3 covers 15 residues.

The chain carries TRBV5-1 and TRBJ2-3; D is undetermined. The V gene's germline CDR1 is SGHRS and CDR2 YFSETQ. The germline V and J ends were trimmed by 4 bases and 1 base, with 16 bases remaining between them. CDR3 length: 16 amino acids. DNA of the CDR3: TGCGCCAGCAGCCAGAGTATTGCCTTTGGCACAGATACGCAGTATTTT. It specifies CASSQSIAFGTDTQYF. Using reference TRBV5-1 and TRBJ2-3 for the parts outside the CDR3, the full variable domain is KAGVTQTPRYLIKTRGQQVTLSCSPISGHRSVSWYQQTPGQGLQFLFEYFSETQRNKGNFPGRFSGRQFSNSRSEMNVSTLELGDSALYLCASSQSIAFGTDTQYFGPGTRLTVL.

On this clone itself: Other DNA sequences in this sample translate to the same CDR3. The DNA for the CDR3 is TGTGCCAGCAGCCTAAATAATTCACCCCTCCACTTT. This gives the protein CASSLNNSPLHF. The gene calls are TRBV5-6 and TRBJ1-6, with D unclear. The CDR3 contains 12 residues. Between the trimmed V and J ends, which lost 4 bases and 5 bases, there was a span of 4 bases. Germline V gene data show CDR1 as SGHDT and CDR2 as YYEEEE.

The CDR3 nucleotides read TGTGCCAGCAGTGAACGCGAGGGGGACTATGGCTACACCTTC. Its protein product is CASSEREGDYGYTF. The V call is TRBV2, the J call TRBJ1-2; the D gene is possibly TRBD1 (6 bases). The CDR3 extends over 14 amino acids. Germline CDR1 is SNHLY and CDR2 is FYNNEI. V lost 2 bases, J lost 3 bases, and 10 bases lay in between.

The count of this clone is one. This sequence joins TRBV15 and TRBJ1-2; 9 bases are a match to TRBD1. Trimming removed 0 bases from V and 6 bases from J; junction bases left unmatched: 14. This CDR3 has 18 residues. CDR1 is LNHNV and CDR2 is YYDKDF in the germline V gene (reference sequence). This CDR3 is CATSRDRGGQGTSHGYTF. The CDR3, as DNA: TGTGCCACCAGCAGAGATCGGGGGGGACAGGGAACATCGCATGGCTACACCTTC. The full variable domain, its missing parts supplied by reference TRBV15 and TRBJ1-2, is DAMVIQNPRYQVTQFGKPVTLSCSQTLNHNVMYWYQQKSSQAPKLLFHYYDKDFNNEADTPDNFQSRRPNTSFCFLDIRSPGLGDTAMYLCATSRDRGGQGTSHGYTFGSGTRLTVV.

The chain combines TRBV29-1 with TRBJ2-3, with 10 bases aligning to TRBD2. J gave up 8 bases and V 5 bases, and 19 bases lay outside the gene matches. The CDR3 has 17 amino acids. The germline V gene encodes CDR1 SQVTM and CDR2 ANQGSEA. The CDR3 nucleotides read TGCAGCGTTTTCCGAAACTCCGGGACTAGCGCCTTTGGTACGCAGTATTTT. Protein product: CSVFRNSGTSAFGTQYF.

To note about this clone: The sample holds other DNA sequences that translate to the same CDR3. The V call is TRBV11-2, the J call TRBJ1-1; D is ambiguous. Germline V gene sequence: CDR1 SGHAT, CDR2 FQNNGV. This CDR3 has 14 residues. V lost 1 base to trimming and J lost 4 bases, with 10 bases between them. As DNA, the CDR3 is TGTGCCAGCAGCTTAGGAATGGGATCCACTGAAGCTTTCTTT. Residues: CASSLGMGSTEAFF.

The chain couples TRBV28 to TRBJ1-3; D gene unclear. CDR1 is MDHEN and CDR2 is SYDVKM in the germline V gene. Trimming left V 2 bases short and J 0 bases short, with 8 bases between. There are 15 residues in the CDR3. The chain's CDR3 is CASSLRRISGNTIYF. The CDR3 region has the DNA TGTGCCAGCAGTTTACGCAGGATCTCTGGAAACACCATATATTTT.

The chain couples TRBV5-6 to TRBJ1-1; no reliable D call. CDR3 length: 14 residues. With 2 bases removed from V and 1 base from J, the gap between germline ends came to 9 bases. The V gene's germline CDR1 is SGHDT and CDR2 YYEEEE. The CDR3 spells CASSFYERNTEAFF. In nucleotides, the CDR3 is TGTGCCAGCAGCTTCTACGAGAGGAACACTGAAGCTTTCTTT.

The chain links TRBV11-2 to TRBJ2-7; D is ambiguous. Germline V gene data show CDR1 as SGHAT and CDR2 as FQNNGV. V lost 3 bases and J 0 bases, leaving 9 bases between the germline ends. The CDR3 extends over 14 amino acids. The CDR3 is CASSFLASSYEQYF. Written as DNA, the CDR3 is TGTGCCAGCAGCTTCCTCGCGTCCTCCTACGAGCAGTACTTC.

The chain joins TRBV28 to TRBJ2-5; possibly TRBD1 for D (5 bases). V was cut by 9 bases and J by 4 bases, with 12 bases left in between. CDR1 and CDR2 (germline): MDHEN, SYDVKM. This CDR3 is 12 amino acids long. CDR3 sequence reads: CASRGSGETQYF. The CDR3 DNA is TGTGCCAGTAGGGGTTCTGGAGAGACCCAGTACTTC.

The rearrangement uses TRBV5-8 and TRBJ1-3; D unclear. The V gene's germline CDR1 is SGHTS and CDR2 YDEGEE. V was cut by 2 bases and J by 0 bases, with 15 bases left in between. The CDR3 is made up of 17 amino acids. CDR3 residues: CASSLLGRTTSGNTIYF. The CDR3 nucleotides read TGTGCCAGCAGCTTACTGGGGAGGACCACCTCTGGAAACACCATATATTTT. Full variable domain (rest looked up from reference TRBV5-8 and TRBJ1-3): EAGVTQSPTHLIKTRGQQATLRCSPISGHTSVYWYQQALGLGLQFLLWYDEGEERNRGNFPPRFSGRQFPNYSSELNVNALELEDSALYLCASSLLGRTTSGNTIYFGEGSWLTVV.

This chain uses TRBV5-6 with TRBJ2-2; D gene ambiguous. Germline V CDR1 and CDR2: SGHDT, YYEEEE. The length of the CDR3 is 16 residues. The germline V and J ends were trimmed by 1 base and 0 bases, with 10 bases remaining between them. CDR3 nucleotides: TGTGCCAGCAGCTTGAATTTGTATTCGAACACCGGGGAGCTGTTTTTT. This translates into CASSLNLYSNTGELFF. Combining the CDR3 with reference TRBV5-6 and TRBJ2-2 gives the whole variable domain DAGVTQSPTHLIKTRGQQVTLRCSPKSGHDTVSWYQQALGQGPQFIFQYYEEEERQRGNFPDRFSGHQFPNYSSELNVNALLLGDSALYLCASSLNLYSNTGELFFGEGSRLTVL.

The CDR3 region is CASSLVGPTANYGYTF. CDR3 DNA: TGTGCCAGCAGCTTAGTCGGGCCGACAGCTAACTATGGCTACACCTTC. This chain uses TRBV7-8 with TRBJ1-2, with a tentative D call TRBD1 (5 bases). The CDR3 loop spans 16 amino acids. CDR1 is SGHVS, CDR2 FQNEAQ, per germline. Trimming cost V 1 base and J 0 bases, with 12 bases left between them.

The chain recombines TRBV7-9 with TRBJ2-7; 7 nucleotides agree with TRBD2. The ends lost 4 bases at V and 2 bases at J; junction bases unmatched: 2. Germline V CDR1 and CDR2: SEHNR, FQNEAQ (reference sequence). The CDR3 sequence is 13 residues long. CDR3: CASSWGGTYEQYF. The CDR3 DNA sequence: TGTGCCAGCAGCTGGGGGGGAACCTACGAGCAGTACTTC.

V gene TRBV28 combines with J gene TRBJ1-6; D not resolved. Germline V lookup: CDR1 MDHEN, CDR2 SYDVKM. The V gene lost 0 bases and the J gene lost 10 bases, with 4 bases spanning the gap. The CDR3 consists of 12 residues. The CDR3 is CASSLWRSPLHF. CDR3 nucleotide sequence: TGTGCCAGCAGTTTATGGCGCTCACCCCTCCACTTT.

This chain uses TRBV19 with TRBJ1-5, with a possible D match to TRBD1 (6 bases). CDR1 LNHDA and CDR2 SQIVND come from the germline V gene (reference sequence). The CDR3 consists of 16 residues. Deletions cut 3 bases from V and 2 bases from J, with 14 bases between. The CDR3 region has the DNA TGTGCCAGTAGTATCATTGGGGGGCAGGGCAATCAGCCCCAGCATTTT. This sequence encodes CASSIIGGQGNQPQHF.

The V call is TRBV7-2, the J call TRBJ2-1, with 10 nucleotides matching TRBD2. The germline CDR1 and CDR2 sequences are SGHTA and FQGNSA. V lost 2 bases, J lost 15 bases, and 4 bases stayed unmatched. This CDR3 contains 12 residues. This chain's CDR3 is CASSLPLAGMFF. The CDR3 coding sequence is TGTGCCAGCAGCTTACCACTAGCGGGGATGTTCTTC.

The V and J genes are TRBV18 and TRBJ2-3, with unresolved D. Per germline, CDR1 KGHSH and CDR2 LQKENI. Between the trimmed V and J ends, which lost 6 bases and 2 bases, there was a span of 15 bases. This CDR3 spans 15 amino acids. The CDR3 region is CASSPVRLVTDTQYF. The CDR3 nucleotides read TGTGCCAGCTCTCCAGTCCGGCTCGTCACAGATACGCAGTATTTT.

The rearrangement uses TRBV4-1 and TRBJ1-5, with D tentatively TRBD1 (5 bases). V was pared by 0 bases and J by 3 bases, with 9 bases between. The CDR3 length is 15 residues. The germline V gene has CDR1 MGHRA and CDR2 YSYEKL. Here the CDR3 reads CASSQEAGHNQPQHF. CDR3 coding DNA: TGCGCCAGCAGCCAAGAGGCAGGGCACAATCAGCCCCAGCATTTT.

This clone has a single count. The chain carries TRBV11-3 and TRBJ2-5, with 7 bases identical to TRBD1. Germline CDR1 is SGHNT and CDR2 is YENEEA. The CDR3 has 13 amino acids. V trimming: 4 bases; J trimming: 6 bases; junction bases outside the gene matches: 5. CDR3 coding DNA: TGTGCCAGCAGCTCCTACAGGGGACAGACCCAGTACTTC. It encodes CASSSYRGQTQYF.

The V and J genes are TRBV10-3 and TRBJ2-7, with a weak D call TRBD1 (5 bases). Germline CDR1 reads ENHRY; CDR2 reads SYGVKD. The CDR3 runs 13 residues. Trimming cost V 5 bases and J 3 bases, with 11 bases left between them. The CDR3, as DNA: TGTGCCATCAGTCAGGGCTCAGACTACGAGCAGTACTTC. Translating it yields CAISQGSDYEQYF.

This CDR3 reads CASSHTNTQYF. The DNA of the CDR3 is TGTGCCAGCAGCCATACTAATACGCAGTATTTT. The chain joins TRBV14 to TRBJ2-3; D ambiguous. The germline V gene has CDR1 SGHDN and CDR2 FVKESK. The CDR3 extends over 11 amino acids. V shed 3 bases and J shed 7 bases, with 5 bases lying between them.

V is TRBV4-1 and J is TRBJ2-7; 10 bases align to TRBD1. The J segment lost 3 bases and the V segment lost 4 bases, leaving 9 bases of the junction unmatched. CDR3 length: 16 amino acids. Germline V gene sequence: CDR1 MGHRA, CDR2 YSYEKL. CDR3 region: CASSLSGQGKNYEQYF. CDR3 coding DNA: TGCGCCAGCAGCCTATCGGGACAGGGGAAAAACTACGAGCAGTACTTC.

The chain links TRBV18 to TRBJ1-1, with D maybe TRBD1 (6 bases). Germline CDR1 and CDR2: KGHSH and LQKENI. Between the trimmed V and J ends, which lost 1 base and 4 bases, there was a span of 13 bases. The length of the CDR3 is 15 residues. CDR3 residues: CASSPQQGGGTEAFF. The CDR3 nucleotides read TGTGCCAGCTCACCACAACAGGGCGGTGGCACTGAAGCTTTCTTT.

The chain has TRBV9 and TRBJ1-4, with D maybe TRBD1 (5 bases). CDR1 and CDR2 (germline): SGDLS, YYNGEE. The length of the CDR3 is 15 residues. V was clipped by 4 bases and J by 5 bases, with 15 bases between them. The CDR3 region is CASSPFVGVNEKLFF. Written as DNA, the CDR3 is TGTGCCAGCAGCCCATTTGTAGGGGTCAATGAAAAACTGTTTTTT. Drawing the rest from reference TRBV9 and TRBJ1-4, the complete variable domain is DSGVTQTPKHLITATGQRVTLRCSPRSGDLSVYWYQQSLDQGLQFLIQYYNGEERAKGNILERFSAQQFPDLHSELNLSSLELGDSALYFCASSPFVGVNEKLFFGSGTQLSVL.

There are a few counts of this clone. The chain has TRBV28 and TRBJ1-5, with a weak D call TRBD1 (5 bases). V shed 8 bases and J shed 0 bases, with 5 bases lying between them. The CDR3 is 12 residues long. The germline V gene has CDR1 MDHEN and CDR2 SYDVKM. CDR3 loop: CASDSSNQPQHF. The CDR3 DNA is TGTGCCAGCGACAGTAGCAATCAGCCCCAGCATTTT. The full variable domain, completed using reference TRBV28 and TRBJ1-5, is DVKVTQSSRYLVKRTGEKVFLECVQDMDHENMFWYRQDPGLGLRLIYFSYDVKMKEKGDIPEGYSVSREKKERFSLILESASTNQTSMYLCASDSSNQPQHFGDGTRLSIL.

This sequence joins TRBV30 and TRBJ1-1; the D is unclear. Between the trimmed V and J ends, which lost 2 bases and 0 bases, there was a span of 13 bases. Germline CDR1 is GTSNPN and CDR2 is SVGIG (reference sequence). The CDR3 totals 15 residues. CDR3 in DNA: TGTGCCTGGAGTCCACGGGTGTTCATGAACACTGAAGCTTTCTTT. This gives the protein CAWSPRVFMNTEAFF.

This chain connects TRBV28 to TRBJ2-1; the D gene is possibly TRBD2 (7 bases). The germline V gene has CDR1 MDHEN and CDR2 SYDVKM. The V and J ends lost 1 base and 7 bases respectively, with 14 bases between them. The CDR3 totals 15 residues. The CDR3 is CASSLYPEGGNEQFF. As DNA, the CDR3 is TGTGCCAGCAGTTTATACCCCGAGGGGGGGAATGAGCAGTTCTTC.